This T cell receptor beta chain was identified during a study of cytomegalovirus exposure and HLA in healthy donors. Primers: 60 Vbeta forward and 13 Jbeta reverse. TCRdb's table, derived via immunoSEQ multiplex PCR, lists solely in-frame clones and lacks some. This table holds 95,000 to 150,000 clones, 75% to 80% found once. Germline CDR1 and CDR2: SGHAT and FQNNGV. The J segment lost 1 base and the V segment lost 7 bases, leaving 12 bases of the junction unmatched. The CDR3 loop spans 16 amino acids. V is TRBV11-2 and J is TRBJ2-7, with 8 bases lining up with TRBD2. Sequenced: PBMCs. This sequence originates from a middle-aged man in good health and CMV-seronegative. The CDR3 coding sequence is TGTGCCAGCACCCCTGGGGCGGGGGGTCCATCCTACGAGCAGTACTTC. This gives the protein CASTPGAGGPSYEQYF.